The 14 T cell receptor beta chains reported below all come from one sample, sequenced in a study of beta chain bispecific antibodies for T cell cancers. TCRdb redid the calling of the 5' RACE reads with MiXCR, one entry per CDR3 protein. The sample holds about 20,000 distinct CDR3 sequences; just over 2% are singletons and the top ten take under 5.5%. Expansion lasted two to four days, with either anti-CD3 antibody OKT3 or CD3/CD28 beads. The study, taken as a whole, reports: Anti-TRBV12 exposure, compared with anti-CD19, reduced the TRBV12-3 proportion of TRBV signal by approximately 99%. In these mixed samples, most targeted TRBV reads derived from the leukemia cell line.

The antigens for these receptors are not known. The specimen comprised healthy donor T cells cultured with leukemia cells, sampled from a culture containing a bispecific antibody targeting TCR Vbeta12. All receptors derive from a human donor in good health. Some clones in this sample may be carry-over from other donors' samples.

This clonotype was found many times. This CDR3 is missing its conserved last phenylalanine or tryptophan, likely due to a read error. The limits of the CDR3 on the DNA are not certain, so only TCRdb's listed CDR3 is given. The chain joins TRBV20-1 to TRBJ2-7. The CDR3 length is 8 residues, termini included. The V gene's germline CDR1 is DFQATT and CDR2 SNEGSKA (reference sequence). The CDR3 loop is CSVRSGRY.

This clonotype came up many times. The gene calls are TRBV19 and TRBJ2-1, with a possible D match to TRBD2 (6 bases). Germline V lookup: CDR1 LNHDA, CDR2 SQIVND (reference sequence). This CDR3 region has 14 residues. With 8 bases removed from V and 0 bases from J, the gap between germline ends came to 11 bases. The DNA for the CDR3 is TGTGCCAGTTGGGACTTAAGCTCCTACAATGAGCAGTTCTTC. Translated, it gives CASWDLSSYNEQFF.

At least ten counts were recorded for this clonotype. This chain joins TRBV7-9 and TRBJ1-6, with D unclear. CDR1 is SEHNR and CDR2 is FQNEAQ in the germline V gene (reference sequence). V was trimmed by 0 bases and J by 11 bases, leaving 5 bases between them. CDR3 length: 12 amino acids. The CDR3 reads CASSLAAAPLHF. In DNA, the CDR3 is TGTGCCAGCAGCTTAGCCGCCGCACCCCTCCACTTT.

There are many counts of this clonotype. The rearrangement joins TRBV7-3 to TRBJ1-6; D uncertain. CDR1 and CDR2 (germline): SGHTA, FQGTGA. V lost 6 bases to trimming and J lost 7 bases, with 19 bases between them. CDR3 length: 16 amino acids. CDR3 bases: TGTGCCAGCAGTAGAGTCGGTGGGCGGAGAAATTCACCCCTCCACTTT. This encodes CASSRVGGRRNSPLHF.

Many counts were recorded for this clonotype. The genes are TRBV4-1 and TRBJ2-5, with D possibly matching TRBD1 (6 bases). Trimming took 3 bases from V and 4 from J, leaving 18 bases between them. Germline CDR1 and CDR2: MGHRA and YSYEKL. The CDR3 has 16 residues. The CDR3 region is CASSQLGRGVGETQYF. Written as DNA, the CDR3 is TGCGCCAGCAGCCAGCTGGGCAGGGGTGTAGGAGAGACCCAGTACTTC.

This clonotype was observed many times. V and J are TRBV4-2 and TRBJ2-7; 12 nucleotides line up with TRBD2. Germline assignment: CDR1 LGHNA and CDR2 YNFKEQ. V lost 3 bases and J lost 0; bases outside the gene matches: 0. The CDR3 totals 15 residues. CDR3 protein: CASSQTSGSSYEQYF. DNA for the CDR3: TGTGCCAGCAGCCAGACTAGCGGGAGCTCCTACGAGCAGTACTTC.

In its sample, this clonotype was seen many times. This sequence joins TRBV20-1 and TRBJ2-1; 13 bases map to TRBD2. This CDR3 comprises 16 residues. The V segment lost 6 bases and the J segment 0 bases; nucleotides outside the gene matches: 5. Germline assignment: CDR1 DFQATT and CDR2 SNEGSKA (reference sequence). CDR3 coding DNA: TGCAGTGCCTCAGGGACTAGCGGGGACTCCTACAATGAGCAGTTCTTC. This gives the protein CSASGTSGDSYNEQFF.

This clonotype was counted ten times or more. This chain joins TRBV5-1 and TRBJ2-3; 8 bases match TRBD2. Germline CDR1 reads SGHRS; CDR2 reads YFSETQ. Trimming took 4 bases from V and 6 from J; bases not matched to a gene: 10. The CDR3 sequence is 15 residues long. The CDR3 DNA reads as TGCGCCAGCAGCCTGTATAGCGGGGCGGGGGATACGCAGTATTTT. It translates to CASSLYSGAGDTQYF.

By share of the sample, this clonotype is medium-sized. The genes are TRBV20-1 and TRBJ2-2; D gene uncertain. The germline V and J ends were trimmed by 3 bases and 9 bases, with 23 bases remaining between them. Germline lookup yields CDR1 DFQATT and CDR2 SNEGSKA (reference sequence). The CDR3 runs to 16 residues. The CDR3 DNA reads as TGCAGTGCTAGTAAGCCTAGGACGGCGGAGTGGCGGGAGCTGTTTTTT. This codes for CSASKPRTAEWRELFF.

This clonotype came up many times. The chain has TRBV6-5 and TRBJ1-2; no reliable D call. The germline V and J ends were trimmed by 0 bases and 4 bases, with 12 bases remaining between them. Germline V gene sequence: CDR1 MNHEY, CDR2 SVGAGI. This CDR3 contains 15 residues. DNA for the CDR3: TGTGCCAGCAGTTACTCGGAGGAGGGTAGCTATGGCTACACCTTC. Protein product: CASSYSEEGSYGYTF.

This clonotype was recorded many times. This chain links TRBV5-6 with TRBJ1-1; D remains unclear. V was cut by 2 bases and J by 1 base, with 9 bases left in between. This CDR3 comprises 14 residues. In germline, CDR1 is SGHDT, CDR2 YYEEEE. For the CDR3, the DNA is TGTGCCAGCAGCTTAAACGCGGGGAACACTGAAGCTTTCTTT. Amino acid sequence: CASSLNAGNTEAFF.

In its sample, this clonotype was seen many times. The genes are TRBV5-6 and TRBJ2-7; 10 nucleotides line up with TRBD1. This CDR3 is 15 amino acids long. The ends lost 0 bases at V and 3 bases at J; junction bases unmatched: 3. Germline CDR1 SGHDT, CDR2 YYEEEE. The CDR3 reads CASSLEGQGYYEQYF. The CDR3 DNA reads as TGTGCCAGCAGCTTGGAGGGACAGGGGTACTACGAGCAGTACTTC.

This clonotype was counted ten times or more. J is TRBJ2-7 and V is TRBV21-1; TRBD1 is the table's D call and was not checked against the DNA. TRBV21-1 is tagged as a pseudogene. The CDR3 spans 17 residues. The CDR3, as DNA: TGTGCCAGCAGCCCTACGCGTTGCCGCAGGACAAGTTACGAGCAGTACTTC. Amino acid sequence: CASSPTRCRRTSYEQYF.

This clonotype has a count of ten or more. V is TRBV10-3 and J is TRBJ1-4, with 7 bases aligning to TRBD1. The ends lost 6 bases at V and 6 bases at J; junction bases unmatched: 7. Germline V gene sequence: CDR1 ENHRY, CDR2 SYGVKD. The CDR3 has 14 amino acids. This chain's CDR3 is CAIRATGQDEKLFF. DNA of the CDR3: TGTGCCATCAGGGCGACAGGGCAGGATGAAAAACTGTTTTTT.